This TCR beta chain was sequenced for a study of cytomegalovirus exposure and HLA in healthy donors. Points from the study as a whole: Segments of the TCR beta V type were, in most cases, productive about 87% or about 30% of the time in an earlier analysis.

The CDR3 covers 14 residues. Germline values: CDR1 SNHLY, CDR2 FYNNEI. V was pared by 1 base and J by 5 bases, with 11 bases between. On this clone itself: What it recognizes is unknown.

PCR involved 60 Vbeta and 13 Jbeta primers. TCRdb keeps only in-frame clones here, not all; method: immunoSEQ multiplex PCR. The sample lists fewer than 100,000 clones, over 60% occurring once. The chain links TRBV2 to TRBJ1-2, with no clear D. Sample: PBMCs. This receptor was taken from a female donor in good health and CMV-seronegative. The CDR3 sequence: CASSEDTSVYGYTF. Here the CDR3 DNA reads TGTGCCAGCAGTGAAGATACGTCGGTATATGGCTACACCTTC.